Each of the 31 T cell receptor beta chains below was sequenced from the same sample in a study of blood T cells in healthy people across ages (dated by TCRdb to the mid-2010s). Library preparation used 5' RACE. TCRdb shows the sequencer as Illumina HiSeq 2500. The second PCR ran for about 6 to 11 cycles and used a J-beta primer mix along with a sample-barcoded 5' primer. The public reads were run again by TCRdb, first through fastp at Q25 and then through MiXCR, and only productive beta chains were kept. Rows merge per CDR3 protein into single entries with the most common DNA and genes. This sample is represented by about 720,000 distinct CDR3 sequences; about a fifth of them were singletons. The ten biggest clones cover 20% to 25% of the sample. Sequencing was carried out using blood. Receptor source: a man aged 65-85 years in good health.

The chain links TRBV20-1 to TRBJ2-6, with unresolved D. Germline CDR1 reads DFQATT; CDR2 reads SNEGSKA (reference sequence). CDR3 length equals 14 residues. Trimming left V 2 bases short and J 0 bases short, with 5 bases between. CDR3 protein: CSARKFSGANVLTF. The CDR3 region has the DNA TGCAGTGCTAGAAAGTTCTCTGGGGCCAACGTCCTGACTTTC.

This clonotype has ten or more counts. The V gene is TRBV7-2, the J gene TRBJ1-4; unclear D gene. V was shortened by 1 base and J by 13 bases, with 10 bases between the two germline ends. Germline CDR1 reads SGHTA; CDR2 reads FQGNSA. The CDR3 has 12 residues. CDR3 protein: CASSLVQDVLFF. CDR3 DNA: TGTGCCAGCAGCTTAGTCCAGGATGTACTGTTTTTT.

The V gene is TRBV25-1, the J gene TRBJ1-1; D unclear. Germline CDR1 is MGHDK and CDR2 is SYGVNS. V shed 6 bases and J shed 3 bases, with 14 bases lying between them. This CDR3 contains 14 residues. The CDR3 loop reads CASRDDRWHTEAFF. CDR3 nucleotide sequence: TGTGCCAGCAGGGACGATAGATGGCACACTGAAGCTTTCTTT.

V usage is TRBV18 and J usage is TRBJ1-2, with 9 bases identical to TRBD1. This CDR3 spans 15 amino acids. The ends lost 4 bases at V and 3 bases at J; junction bases unmatched: 6. CDR1 KGHSH and CDR2 LQKENI come from the germline V gene. CDR3 nucleotide sequence: TGTGCCAGCTCACTCCCGGGACAGGGAGACTATGGCTACACCTTC. Translating it yields CASSLPGQGDYGYTF.

V and J are TRBV12-3 or TRBV12-4 and TRBJ2-3; D is undetermined. The V end lost 11 bases, the J end lost 4 bases, and 16 bases lay between the germline ends. The CDR3 totals 13 residues. CDR3 coding DNA: TGTGCCTCTACAAAATCGGGCGCAGATACGCAGTATTTT. Protein sequence: CASTKSGADTQYF.

The chain uses TRBV6-1 and TRBJ2-7; D unresolved. Deletions cut 0 bases from V and 0 bases from J, with 6 bases between. The CDR3 has 14 residues. Germline V CDR1 and CDR2: MNHNS, SASEGT. The CDR3 sequence is CASSEAYGSYEQYV. CDR3 nucleotides: TGTGCCAGCAGTGAAGCGTACGGCTCCTACGAGCAGTACGTC.

At least ten counts were recorded for this clonotype. The chain recombines TRBV27 with TRBJ1-1; perhaps TRBD1 as D (6 bases). The length of the CDR3 is 16 residues. V lost 5 bases to trimming and J lost 6 bases, with 22 bases between them. Germline V gene sequence: CDR1 MNHEY, CDR2 SMNVEV (reference sequence). The CDR3 region is CASSPRKGGRYPEAFF. The CDR3 bases are TGTGCCAGCAGTCCCCGCAAAGGGGGGCGCTATCCTGAAGCTTTCTTT.

This clonotype was seen a handful of times. V and J are TRBV7-9 and TRBJ2-1, with TRBD1 as a possible D gene (5 bases). The germline V and J ends were trimmed by 1 base and 8 bases, with 12 bases remaining between them. The germline CDR1 and CDR2 sequences are SEHNR and FQNEAQ (reference sequence). This CDR3 comprises 14 residues. This CDR3 is CASSLGTLADEQFF. The CDR3 DNA follows: TGTGCCAGCAGCTTAGGGACACTGGCGGATGAGCAGTTCTTC.

This chain links TRBV27 with TRBJ1-6; possible D gene TRBD1, 5 bases. V gave up 2 bases and J gave up 6 bases, with 11 bases separating them. This CDR3 has 15 residues. The germline gives CDR1 MNHEY, CDR2 SMNVEV (reference sequence). CDR3 residues: CASSLRDHFNSPLHF. The CDR3 DNA is TGTGCCAGCAGTTTAAGGGACCACTTTAATTCACCCCTCCACTTT.

V gene TRBV7-9 combines with J gene TRBJ1-6; D is undetermined. The V gene lost 5 bases and the J gene lost 7 bases, with 15 bases spanning the gap. Germline assignment: CDR1 SEHNR and CDR2 FQNEAQ (reference sequence). This CDR3 contains 15 residues. In DNA, the CDR3 is TGTGCCAGCAGCCCGGAGGGTTCTAGGAATTCACCCCTCCACTTT. Translation gives CASSPEGSRNSPLHF.

This rearrangement joins TRBV12-3 or TRBV12-4 to TRBJ2-5, with 7 bases identical to TRBD2. The CDR3 runs to 15 residues. With V trimmed by 6 bases and J by 1 base, 8 bases remained unmatched. The CDR3 DNA reads TGTGCCAGCAGACCGTCCGGGGGGATCCAAGAGACCCAGTACTTC. This sequence encodes CASRPSGGIQETQYF.

This clonotype was picked up a small number of times. This chain uses TRBV4-1 with TRBJ2-4; perhaps TRBD2 as D (6 bases). The CDR3 has 15 amino acids. The V gene's germline CDR1 is MGHRA and CDR2 YSYEKL. The CDR3: CAVEEGIGAKNIQYF. Here the CDR3 DNA reads TGCGCAGTCGAGGAGGGCATTGGGGCCAAAAACATTCAGTACTTC.

This clonotype was seen more than once but under ten times. The chain joins TRBV7-3 to TRBJ2-2, with D perhaps matching TRBD1 or TRBD2 (5 bases each). CDR3 size: 16 residues. CDR1 and CDR2 from the germline V gene are SGHTA and FQGTGA. V shed 4 bases and J shed 8 bases, with 20 bases lying between them. CDR3 nucleotides: TGTGCCAGCAGCTCCGCCGGGACGAATAAGGGAGGGGAGCTGTTTTTT. Its translation is CASSSAGTNKGGELFF.

This chain connects TRBV5-1 to TRBJ2-3; D is ambiguous. V shed 2 bases and J shed 1 base, with 11 bases lying between them. CDR1 and CDR2 (germline): SGHRS, YFSETQ. The CDR3 spans 15 residues. The CDR3 region has the DNA TGCGCCAGCAGCTTTATACAAGTGGGCACAGATACGCAGTATTTT. Its translation is CASSFIQVGTDTQYF. The entire variable domain, with the rest obtained from reference TRBV5-1 and TRBJ2-3, is as follows: KAGVTQTPRYLIKTRGQQVTLSCSPISGHRSVSWYQQTPGQGLQFLFEYFSETQRNKGNFPGRFSGRQFSNSRSEMNVSTLELGDSALYLCASSFIQVGTDTQYFGPGTRLTVL.

This CDR3 reads CASAGSGGSETQYF. The CDR3, as DNA: TGTGCTAGTGCCGGGAGCGGGGGGTCGGAGACCCAGTACTTC. The gene calls are TRBV12-5 and TRBJ2-5, with 9 bases matching TRBD2. Germline CDR1 is LGHNT and CDR2 is FRNRAP. The CDR3 consists of 14 residues. V shed 7 bases and J 5 bases; nucleotides not matched to a gene: 8. The complete variable domain, with remaining parts taken from reference TRBV12-5 and TRBJ2-5, reads DARVTQTPRHKVTEMGQEVTMRCQPILGHNTVFWYRQTMMQGLELLAYFRNRAPLDDSGMPKDRFSAEMPDATLATLKIQPSEPRDSAVYFCASAGSGGSETQYFGPGTRLLVL.

V is TRBV3-1 and J is TRBJ2-3, with 7 bases identical to TRBD2. Germline-derived CDR1 and CDR2 are LGHDT and YNNKEL (reference sequence). The CDR3 extends over 16 amino acids. The V and J ends lost 0 bases and 1 base, in that order; junction bases with no gene match: 4. The CDR3 protein is CASSQDWLAGTDTQYF. The DNA of the CDR3 is TGTGCCAGCAGCCAAGATTGGCTAGCGGGCACAGATACGCAGTATTTT.

This clonotype occurred many times. The chain recombines TRBV3-1 with TRBJ2-2; tentative D call: TRBD2 (5 bases). The CDR3 loop spans 14 amino acids. Trimming removed 4 bases at V and 1 base at J, with 7 bases between. Germline CDR1 and CDR2: LGHDT and YNNKEL (reference sequence). The CDR3 reads CASSRSENTGELFF. DNA for the CDR3: TGTGCCAGCAGCCGTAGCGAGAACACCGGGGAGCTGTTTTTT.

There are a few counts of this clonotype. Compared with germline, one end of the junction differs, possibly owing to a read error. This sequence joins TRBV10-3 and TRBJ1-5, with a tentative D call TRBD1 (6 bases). CDR1 and CDR2 (germline): ENHRY, SYGVKD. This CDR3 comprises 16 residues. The CDR3 sequence: CAVSMGREGGNQPQHF. CDR3 sequence (DNA): TGTGCCGTCAGTATGGGACGGGAGGGGGGCAATCAGCCCCAGCATTTT.

This clonotype was seen at least ten times. V gene TRBV3-1 combines with J gene TRBJ2-3, with D unresolved. Germline assignment: CDR1 LGHDT and CDR2 YNNKEL (reference sequence). CDR3 length equals 13 residues. Trimming removed 7 bases from V and 0 bases from J, with 8 bases in between. CDR3 amino acids: CASMLGSTDTQYF. In DNA, the CDR3 is TGTGCCAGCATGCTCGGTAGCACAGATACGCAGTATTTT.

The chain carries TRBV28 and TRBJ1-4; no clear D gene. Trimming shortened V by 4 bases and J by 6 bases, and 6 bases separated the two germline ends. This CDR3 comprises 12 residues. Per the germline V gene, CDR1 is MDHEN and CDR2 is SYDVKM. In DNA form, the CDR3 reads TGTGCCAGCAGTTCGCTGTATGAAAAACTGTTTTTT. Translation: CASSSLYEKLFF.

This clonotype was seen a few times. J is TRBJ1-1 and V is TRBV5-1; no firm D call. The CDR3 extends over 14 amino acids. V was shortened by 0 bases and J by 1 base, with 7 bases between the two germline ends. Germline CDR1 reads SGHRS; CDR2 reads YFSETQ. The chain's CDR3 is CASSLVVENTEAFF. As DNA, the CDR3 is TGCGCCAGCAGCTTGGTTGTGGAGAACACTGAAGCTTTCTTT.

This clonotype was seen once. This chain joins TRBV4-2 and TRBJ2-4; perhaps TRBD2 as D (6 bases). The length of the CDR3 is 19 residues. V lost 0 bases to trimming and J lost 0 bases, with 18 bases between them. Germline V gene lookup returns CDR1 LGHNA and CDR2 YNFKEQ. CDR3 region: CASSQDRERALLAKNIQYF. As DNA, the CDR3 is TGTGCCAGCAGCCAAGATCGCGAGCGGGCCCTACTAGCCAAAAACATTCAGTACTTC.

V is TRBV13 and J is TRBJ2-7; D remains ambiguous. Germline CDR1 and CDR2: PRHDT and FYEKMQ (reference sequence). V lost 6 bases and J 2 bases, leaving 8 bases between the germline ends. The CDR3 extends over 12 amino acids. The CDR3 spells CASRIRPYEQYF. The DNA of the CDR3 is TGTGCCAGCAGAATCCGACCCTACGAGCAGTACTTC.

CDR3 loop: CASSQTISNSPLHF. CDR3 bases: TGTGCCAGCAGCCAAACGATATCGAATTCACCCCTCCACTTT. The chain has TRBV3-1 and TRBJ1-6; D remains unclear. CDR1 is LGHDT, CDR2 YNNKEL, per germline (reference sequence). Trimming cost V 2 bases and J 7 bases, with 9 bases left between them. CDR3 length: 14 amino acids. The whole variable domain, remainder taken from reference TRBV3-1 and TRBJ1-6, is DTAVSQTPKYLVTQMGNDKSIKCEQNLGHDTMYWYKQDSKKFLKIMFSYNNKELIINETVPNRFSPKSPDKAHLNLHINSLELGDSAVYFCASSQTISNSPLHFGNGTRLTVT.

The sample holds a few counts of this clonotype. The genes are TRBV29-1 and TRBJ1-2; 8 bases match TRBD1. The ends lost 3 bases at V and 4 bases at J; junction bases unmatched: 4. The germline gives CDR1 SQVTM, CDR2 ANQGSEA. CDR3 length equals 13 residues. The CDR3 spells CSVEGQVGYGYTF. CDR3 bases: TGCAGCGTTGAGGGACAGGTGGGCTATGGCTACACCTTC.

V usage is TRBV5-1 and J usage is TRBJ1-2, with no clear D. V lost 6 bases and J lost 4, with 13 bases in between. The CDR3 is 13 amino acids. Germline CDR1 is SGHRS and CDR2 is YFSETQ. The DNA for the CDR3 is TGCGCCAGCACCTCCTCACCGGGCTATGGCTACACCTTC. Translating it yields CASTSSPGYGYTF.

This clonotype was counted only a few times. The chain couples TRBV5-1 to TRBJ1-2, with a tentative D call TRBD1 (5 bases). Trimming removed 5 bases from V and 8 bases from J, with 13 bases in between. CDR1 and CDR2 from the germline V gene are SGHRS and YFSETQ. CDR3 length equals 12 residues. This CDR3 is CASSFTGEGYTF. DNA of the CDR3: TGCGCCAGCAGTTTCACAGGAGAGGGCTACACCTTC.

The rearrangement uses TRBV6-5 and TRBJ1-2; no clear D gene. CDR1 is MNHEY, CDR2 SVGAGI, per germline. The CDR3 spans 15 residues. V lost 0 bases and J 0 bases, leaving 8 bases between the germline ends. CDR3 coding DNA: TGTGCCAGCAGTTACTCCAGGCCTACTAACTATGGCTACACCTTC. It specifies CASSYSRPTNYGYTF.

The rearrangement links TRBV5-5 to TRBJ1-4, with unresolved D. This CDR3 comprises 15 residues. Trimming removed 6 bases at V and 0 bases at J, with 12 bases between. Germline V gene data show CDR1 as SGHKS and CDR2 as YYEKEE (reference sequence). The CDR3 region has the DNA TGTGCCAGCACCTTTTCTGGCGCAACTAATGAAAAACTGTTTTTT. Translation: CASTFSGATNEKLFF.

This clonotype was seen more than once but under ten times. This rearrangement joins TRBV12-3 or TRBV12-4 to TRBJ2-5; possibly TRBD1 or TRBD2 for D (5 bases each). V gave up 2 bases and J gave up 4 bases, with 14 bases separating them. CDR3 length: 15 amino acids. The CDR3 DNA sequence: TGTGCCAGCAGTTTATATCAGGGAGTCGCAGAGACCCAGTACTTC. Translating it yields CASSLYQGVAETQYF.

The chain is built from TRBV2 and TRBJ1-1; 7 nucleotides line up with TRBD1. The CDR3 length is 14 residues. V was clipped by 6 bases and J by 7 bases; unmatched bases: 11. Germline values: CDR1 SNHLY, CDR2 FYNNEI. Written as DNA, the CDR3 is TGTGCCAGCAGGGACAACAGGGGCTCGGATGAAGCTTTCTTT. Protein product: CASRDNRGSDEAFF.